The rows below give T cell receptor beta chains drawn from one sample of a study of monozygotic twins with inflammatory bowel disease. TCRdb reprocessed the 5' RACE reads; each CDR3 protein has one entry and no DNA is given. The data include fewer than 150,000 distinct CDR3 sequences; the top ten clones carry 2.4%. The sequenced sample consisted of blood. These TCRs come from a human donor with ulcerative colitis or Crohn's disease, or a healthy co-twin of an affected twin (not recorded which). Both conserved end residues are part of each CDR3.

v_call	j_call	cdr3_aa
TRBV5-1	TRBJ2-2	CASSSQDLTGELFF
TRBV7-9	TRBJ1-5	CASSLEGPQHF
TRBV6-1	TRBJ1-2	CASSQGNYSYTF
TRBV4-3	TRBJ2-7	CASSQQTGTTNSYEQYF
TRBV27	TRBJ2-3	CASPGLAGGARTDTQYF
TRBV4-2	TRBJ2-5	CASSQPHGQGGLRGETQYF
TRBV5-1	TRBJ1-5	CASSLGEGVGQPQHF
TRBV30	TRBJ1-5	CAWSVDSSQPQHF
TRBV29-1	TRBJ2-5	CSVAGYGETQYF
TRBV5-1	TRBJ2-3	CASSLGSGLSTDTQYF
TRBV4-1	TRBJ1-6	CASSHSNSYNSPLHF
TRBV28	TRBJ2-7	CASSLQGFYEQYF
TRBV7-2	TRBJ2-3	CASSLISTRPDTQYF
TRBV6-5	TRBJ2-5	CASSPRQGQTQYF
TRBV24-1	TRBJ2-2	CATSDSRTGELFF
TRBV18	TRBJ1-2	CASSLTGPWNGYTF
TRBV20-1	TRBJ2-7	CSARPAYEQYF
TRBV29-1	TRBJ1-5	CSVEGREDPSNQPQHF
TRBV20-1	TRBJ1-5	CSARWGTDPNQPQHF
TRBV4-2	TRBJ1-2	CASSQIRANYGYTF
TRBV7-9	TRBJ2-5	CASFPMNKEETQYF
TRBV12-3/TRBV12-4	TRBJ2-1	CASSWINEQFF
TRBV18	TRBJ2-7	CASSPGDTHYEQYF
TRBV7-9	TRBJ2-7	CASSSKGYEQYF
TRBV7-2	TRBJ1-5	CASSLAVKSNQPQHF
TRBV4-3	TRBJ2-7	CASSGGLSSYEQYF
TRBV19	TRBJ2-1	CASRRMAGGLDNEQFF
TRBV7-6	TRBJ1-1	CASSLGGTGVALAFF
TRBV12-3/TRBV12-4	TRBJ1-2	CASSRLDGLYGYTF
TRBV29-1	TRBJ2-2	CSVDPGTGELFF
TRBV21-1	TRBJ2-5	CASSKYRGTGGQETQYF
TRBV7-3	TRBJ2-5	CASSGSPQETQYF
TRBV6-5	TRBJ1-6	CASSWRGESSYNSPLHF